This T cell receptor (beta chain) emerged from a study of vaccination effects on CD4 cells after COVID-19. Study summary: Post-vaccine draws lagged the second dose by a median of 72 days.

CD4+ T cells specific for antigen were expanded with viral peptide pools by the ViraFEST assay before sequencing. The authors isolated CD4+ T cells after roughly 10 days of culture. The vaccine given was either BNT162b2 or mRNA-1273, in two doses. Cultures got half-medium changes with IL-2 on days 3 and 7. About this clone itself: Its cognate antigen is unknown.

The CDR3 sequence is 15 residues long. The trim removed 1 base at V and 6 bases at J, leaving 5 bases unmatched. Germline CDR1 and CDR2: LGHNA and YNFKEQ. Using immunoSEQ multiplex PCR, the repertoire was profiled, and TCRdb retains in-frame clones only, with some absent. Among tens of thousands of clones listed, around 77% were seen once. The chain carries TRBV4-2 and TRBJ2-3, with TRBD2 matching over 9 bases. The sequencing here drew on CD4+ T cells from PBMCs cultured with HCoV-OC43 spike peptides, taken after COVID-19 vaccination. Stated subset: HCoV-OC43 spike overlapping peptide pool stimulation. This receptor was identified in a human donor who received a COVID-19 vaccine. The CDR3 DNA reads TGTGCCAGCAGCCAAGTTGGCGGGGGGGGCGATACGCAGTATTTT. This encodes CASSQVGGGGDTQYF.